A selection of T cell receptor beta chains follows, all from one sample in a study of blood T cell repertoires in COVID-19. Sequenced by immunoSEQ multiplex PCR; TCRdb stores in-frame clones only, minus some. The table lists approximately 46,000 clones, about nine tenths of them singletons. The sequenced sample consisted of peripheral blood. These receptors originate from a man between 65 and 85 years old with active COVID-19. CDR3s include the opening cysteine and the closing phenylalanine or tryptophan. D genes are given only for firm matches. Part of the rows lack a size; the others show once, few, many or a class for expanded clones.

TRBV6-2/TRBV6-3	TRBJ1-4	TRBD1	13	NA	TGTGCCAGCAGTTTGCCAGGGGGGCGGAAACTGTTTTTT	CASSLPGGRKLFF
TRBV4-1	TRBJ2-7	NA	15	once	TGCGCCAGCAGCCAAGGAGGGGGGGGCTCCTACGAGCAGTACTTC	CASSQGGGGSYEQYF
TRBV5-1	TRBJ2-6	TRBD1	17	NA	TGCGCCAGCAGCTGGGACAGGGGTGACTCTGGGGCCAACGTCCTGACTTTC	CASSWDRGDSGANVLTF
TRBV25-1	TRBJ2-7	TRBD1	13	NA	TGTGCCAGCAGGGGGACAGGGCTCCCCGAGCAGTACTTC	CASRGTGLPEQYF
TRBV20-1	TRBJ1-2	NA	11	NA	TGCAGTGCTGGGACTCGGGGGGACTACACCTTC	CSAGTRGDYTF
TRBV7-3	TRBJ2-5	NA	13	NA	TGTGCCAGCAGCTCCGGCAAGGGGGAGACCCAGTACTTC	CASSSGKGETQYF
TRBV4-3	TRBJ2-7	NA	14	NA	TGCGCCAGCAGCCAGACCTACGGGTCGGGGGAGCAGTACTTC	CASSQTYGSGEQYF
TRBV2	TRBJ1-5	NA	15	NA	TGTGCCAGCAGTGAATGGACTGACCGGAATCAGCCCCAGCATTTT	CASSEWTDRNQPQHF
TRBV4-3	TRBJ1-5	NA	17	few	TGCGCCAGCAGCCAAGACTATGGGGGGCTGGGAGGGCAGCCCCAGCATTTT	CASSQDYGGLGGQPQHF
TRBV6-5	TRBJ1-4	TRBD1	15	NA	TGTGCCAGCAGTACAGGGGGCGCCCCTAATGAAAAACTGTTTTTT	CASSTGGAPNEKLFF
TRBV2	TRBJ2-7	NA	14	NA	TGTGCCAGCAGTGAAGCGGGGGGGCCCTACGAGCAGTACTTC	CASSEAGGPYEQYF
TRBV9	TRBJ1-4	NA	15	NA	TGTGCCAGCAGTGGGGCGGATGCGACTAATGAAAAACTGTTTTTT	CASSGADATNEKLFF
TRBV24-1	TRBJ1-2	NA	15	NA	TGTGCCACCAGTGAACTTCCAGGGTGTAACTATGGCTACACCTTC	CATSELPGCNYGYTF
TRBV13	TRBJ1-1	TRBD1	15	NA	TGTGCCAGCAGCTTCCGGGACAGGGGAAGGACTGAAGCTTTCTTT	CASSFRDRGRTEAFF
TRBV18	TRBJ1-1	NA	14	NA	TGTGCCAGCTCACCAAGGACAGACAACACTGAAGCTTTCTTT	CASSPRTDNTEAFF
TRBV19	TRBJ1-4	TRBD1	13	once	TGTGCCAGTAGTCGGGACAGGGGTGAAAAACTGTTTTTT	CASSRDRGEKLFF
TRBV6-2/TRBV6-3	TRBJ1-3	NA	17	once	TGTGCCAGCAGTTACTCATACCGGGACACCTCTGGAAACACCATATATTTT	CASSYSYRDTSGNTIYF
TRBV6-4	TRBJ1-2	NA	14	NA	TGTGCCAGCAAGGGAACAGGAGCTAACTATGGCTACACCTTC	CASKGTGANYGYTF
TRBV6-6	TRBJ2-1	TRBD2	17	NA	TGTGCCAGCAGTCCGCGGACTAGCGGGGCAAAATACAATGAGCAGTTCTTC	CASSPRTSGAKYNEQFF
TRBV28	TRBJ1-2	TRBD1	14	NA	TGTGCCAGCAGTTACAACAGGGGGCGTAGTGGCTACACCTTC	CASSYNRGRSGYTF
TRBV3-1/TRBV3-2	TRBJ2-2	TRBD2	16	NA	TGTGCCAGCAGCCCGACTAGCGGGGGCCCCACCGGGGAGCTGTTTTTT	CASSPTSGGPTGELFF
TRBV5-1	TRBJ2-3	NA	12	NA	TGCGCCAGCAGCCTAAGCACAGATACGCAGTATTTT	CASSLSTDTQYF
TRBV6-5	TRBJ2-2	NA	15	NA	TGTGCCAGCAGGCGATCCTCCACGAACACCGGGGAGCTGTTTTTT	CASRRSSTNTGELFF
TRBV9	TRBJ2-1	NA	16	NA	TGTGCCAGCAGCGTAGCTCAGGGTAGCTCCTACAATGAGCAGTTCTTC	CASSVAQGSSYNEQFF
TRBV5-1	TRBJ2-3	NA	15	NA	TGCGCCAGCAGCTTGTCCCGGGGACTGGCAGATACGCAGTATTTT	CASSLSRGLADTQYF